Listed here are 26 T cell receptor beta chains from one sample, sequenced in a study of blood T cells in healthy people across ages (dated by TCRdb to about 2015). The library was made by 5' RACE. The instrument was an Illumina HiSeq 2500. The second PCR ran for about 6 to 11 cycles and used a J-beta primer mix along with a sample-barcoded 5' primer. TCRdb reprocessing: public reads trimmed at Q25 with fastp, clones called with MiXCR, in-frame beta chains kept. CDR3 protein duplicates are merged, each entry listing the most common genes and DNA. This sample gives under 2,000,000 distinct CDR3 sequences in total; around 48% of them show up just once. Over 2% of the sample is held by the ten biggest clonotypes. Source material: blood. All receptors derive from a woman aged 40 to 50 in good health.

This clonotype was seen a single time. The rearrangement uses TRBV5-6 and TRBJ1-6; 7 nucleotides agree with TRBD1. This CDR3 has 15 residues. The germline CDR1 and CDR2 sequences are SGHDT and YYEEEE. Trimming at V came to 2 bases and at J to 10 bases, leaving 9 bases not matched to a gene. CDR3: CASSFKGTANSPLHF. The DNA of the CDR3 is TGTGCCAGCAGCTTTAAGGGGACAGCTAACTCACCCCTCCACTTT.

This chain connects TRBV28 to TRBJ2-3; 9 positions agree with TRBD1. Germline CDR1 is MDHEN and CDR2 is SYDVKM. This CDR3 comprises 15 residues. V dropped 6 bases and J dropped 3; count of bases not matched to a gene: 7. The CDR3 is CASSLTGTGTDTQYF. The CDR3 nucleotides are TGTGCCAGCAGCTTAACCGGGACAGGGACAGATACGCAGTATTTT.

At least ten counts were recorded for this clonotype. The chain joins TRBV12-3 or TRBV12-4 to TRBJ2-1; 7 nucleotides match TRBD2. Trimming removed 6 bases from V and 4 bases from J; junction bases left unmatched: 3. CDR3 length: 13 residues. CDR3 sequence (DNA): TGTGCCAGCAGCTTGGGAGGGTACAATGAGCAGTTCTTC. Residues: CASSLGGYNEQFF.

This clonotype showed up just a few times. This rearrangement joins TRBV29-1 to TRBJ1-5; D might be TRBD1 (5 bases). CDR3 length equals 13 residues. Germline-derived CDR1 and CDR2 are SQVTM and ANQGSEA. The V end lost 6 bases, the J end lost 3 bases, and 12 bases lay between the germline ends. This chain's CDR3 is CSVKSGNNQPQHF. The CDR3 bases are TGCAGCGTGAAATCAGGGAACAATCAGCCCCAGCATTTT.

V is TRBV20-1 and J is TRBJ2-5; the D gene is possibly TRBD1 (6 bases). Germline values: CDR1 DFQATT, CDR2 SNEGSKA (reference sequence). The CDR3 consists of 13 residues. The V gene lost 5 bases and the J gene lost 5 bases, with 15 bases spanning the gap. CDR3 protein: CSALARGWETQYF. In nucleotides, the CDR3 is TGCAGTGCTCTAGCAAGGGGGTGGGAGACCCAGTACTTC.

This rearrangement joins TRBV20-1 to TRBJ2-5; 7 bases align to TRBD2. With V trimmed by 3 bases and J by 3 bases, 4 bases remained unmatched. Germline V gene lookup returns CDR1 DFQATT and CDR2 SNEGSKA (reference sequence). CDR3 length: 13 amino acids. The CDR3 region has the DNA TGCAGTGCTAGGGCCGGGACTAAAGAGACCCAGTACTTC. The encoded protein is CSARAGTKETQYF.

This sequence joins TRBV6-5 and TRBJ1-6; D is uncertain. Trimming pared 2 bases from V and 2 bases from J, leaving 7 bases between. The CDR3 totals 15 residues. Germline-derived CDR1 and CDR2 are MNHEY and SVGAGI. The CDR3 is CASSYGVPYNSPLHF. The CDR3 DNA is TGTGCCAGCAGTTACGGGGTCCCCTATAATTCACCCCTCCACTTT.

This clonotype occurred a few times. The chain combines TRBV15 with TRBJ2-7; perhaps TRBD1 as D (6 bases). The CDR3 has 16 amino acids. Deletions cut 1 base from V and 0 bases from J, with 13 bases between. CDR1 and CDR2 from the germline V gene are LNHNV and YYDKDF (reference sequence). The CDR3 bases are TGTGCCACCAGCAGAGGTAGGGGGTCGGGCTCCTACGAGCAGTACTTC. This codes for CATSRGRGSGSYEQYF.

On this clonotype itself: One end of the junction fails to match germline, which may point to a read error. This chain uses TRBV28 with TRBJ2-7; D is possibly TRBD2 (6 bases). Germline V gives CDR1 MDHEN, CDR2 SYDVKM. This CDR3 has 16 amino acids. CDR3 DNA sequence: TGTGCCGGCAGTTCTGGTTCGGGGGATTTATCCTACGAGCAGTACTTC. This codes for CAGSSGSGDLSYEQYF. Complete variable domain (other parts from reference TRBV28 and TRBJ2-7): DVKVTQSSRYLVKRTGEKVFLECVQDMDHENMFWYRQDPGLGLRLIYFSYDVKMKEKGDIPEGYSVSREKKERFSLILESASTNQTSMYLCAGSSGSGDLSYEQYFGPGTRLTVT.

This clonotype has more than one count but fewer than ten. The chain has TRBV7-2 and TRBJ1-2; D ambiguous. CDR3 size: 15 residues. Trimming pared 2 bases from V and 0 bases from J, leaving 10 bases between. Germline V gene lookup returns CDR1 SGHTA and CDR2 FQGNSA. CDR3 protein: CASSLYLDANYGYTF. DNA for the CDR3: TGTGCCAGCAGCTTATACCTGGATGCTAACTATGGCTACACCTTC.

This clonotype was seen once. This chain connects TRBV13 to TRBJ2-3; perhaps D is TRBD1 or TRBD2 (5 bases each). The germline gives CDR1 PRHDT, CDR2 FYEKMQ (reference sequence). The CDR3 is 14 residues long. Trimming removed 6 bases from V and 2 bases from J, with 12 bases in between. CDR3 protein: CASRGTGHTDTQYF. The CDR3 coding sequence is TGTGCCAGCAGGGGGACGGGGCACACAGATACGCAGTATTTT.

This sequence joins TRBV7-2 and TRBJ2-5, with D unresolved. The CDR3 has 16 amino acids. Between the trimmed V and J ends, which lost 1 base and 4 bases, there was a span of 16 bases. Germline lookup yields CDR1 SGHTA and CDR2 FQGNSA. CDR3 in amino acids: CASSLGLVSIGETQYF. In DNA form, the CDR3 reads TGTGCCAGCAGCTTAGGGCTAGTCTCAATTGGAGAGACCCAGTACTTC.

Note on this clonotype: At one of its ends the junction is not consistent with the germline gene, which may arise from a read error. The chain uses TRBV28 and TRBJ1-5; possibly TRBD1 for D (5 bases). This CDR3 spans 13 amino acids. Germline V gives CDR1 MDHEN, CDR2 SYDVKM. CDR3: CASILLGGQPQHF. DNA of the CDR3: TGTGCCAGCATTTTATTGGGGGGGCAGCCCCAGCATTTT.

The V and J genes are TRBV15 and TRBJ1-6; D gene ambiguous. The CDR3 has 15 residues. The germline V gene encodes CDR1 LNHNV and CDR2 YYDKDF (reference sequence). Trimming took off 0 bases at V and 7 bases at J, with 10 bases between the two ends. CDR3 DNA sequence: TGTGCCACCAGCAGAGATCCAGGCGCCAATTCACCCCTCCACTTT. The encoded protein is CATSRDPGANSPLHF. The whole variable domain, remainder taken from reference TRBV15 and TRBJ1-6, is DAMVIQNPRYQVTQFGKPVTLSCSQTLNHNVMYWYQQKSSQAPKLLFHYYDKDFNNEADTPDNFQSRRPNTSFCFLDIRSPGLGDTAMYLCATSRDPGANSPLHFGNGTRLTVT.

The table lists this clonotype with a few counts. The V gene is TRBV7-2, the J gene TRBJ2-7; D is unclear. The CDR3 covers 15 residues. Trimming cost V 1 base and J 0 bases, with 10 bases left between them. Germline CDR1 is SGHTA and CDR2 is FQGNSA. In DNA form, the CDR3 reads TGTGCCAGCAGCTTAGGCAGGCTTACCTCCTACGAGCAGTACTTC. Translating gives CASSLGRLTSYEQYF.

This rearrangement joins TRBV12-5 to TRBJ1-1, with D maybe TRBD1 (5 bases). Looked up from germline, CDR1 is LGHNT and CDR2 is FRNRAP. V lost 5 bases, J lost 8 bases, and 15 bases lay in between. This CDR3 is built from 13 residues. The CDR3 region has the DNA TGTGCTAGTGGTCCGTGGGGGGGAGCAGAAGCTTTCTTT. Its protein is CASGPWGGAEAFF.

This clonotype was detected ten times or more. This rearrangement joins TRBV7-9 to TRBJ2-3; no definite D call. V dropped 4 bases and J dropped 6 bases, with 11 bases sitting between them. Germline CDR1 is SEHNR and CDR2 is FQNEAQ (reference sequence). This CDR3 has 13 residues. This CDR3 reads CASSSQGRDTQYF. The DNA for the CDR3 is TGTGCCAGCAGCTCCCAAGGCCGGGATACGCAGTATTTT.

This clonotype was seen only a few times. The rearrangement uses TRBV4-3 and TRBJ2-1; perhaps TRBD1 as D (6 bases). From germline, CDR1 is LGHNA and CDR2 YSLEER. The CDR3 consists of 14 residues. The V and J ends lost 3 bases and 5 bases respectively, with 11 bases between them. The CDR3 region has the DNA TGCGCCAGCAGCCAGGCACAGGGAGACAATGAGCAGTTCTTC. Its protein product is CASSQAQGDNEQFF.

In its sample, this clonotype was seen once. The CDR3 region has the DNA TGTGCCAGCAGTGAAGCGGGGACAGCAATGAACACTGAAGCTTTCTTT. Residues: CASSEAGTAMNTEAFF. The V gene is TRBV2, the J gene TRBJ1-1; 7 bases are a match to TRBD1. CDR3 length: 16 amino acids. The germline V gene has CDR1 SNHLY and CDR2 FYNNEI. J was trimmed by 0 bases and V by 0 bases; bases with no gene match: 4.

As to this clonotype: Germline is not matched at one junction end, which may reflect a read error. The genes are TRBV6-2 or TRBV6-3 and TRBJ2-3; 7 bases map to TRBD1. CDR1 and CDR2 (germline): MNHEY, SVGEGT. This CDR3 is built from 15 residues. The CDR3 here is CAGRLTQGSTDTQYF. The CDR3 DNA follows: TGTGCCGGCAGGCTAACACAGGGGAGCACAGATACGCAGTATTTT.

This clonotype was detected only a few times. V is TRBV15 and J is TRBJ2-7, with D perhaps being TRBD1 or TRBD2 (6 bases each). The last part of the DNA fits TRBJ2-5 better; the J call may be wrong. Germline V CDR1 and CDR2: LNHNV, YYDKDF (reference sequence). This CDR3 contains 14 residues. The CDR3 sequence is CATRPSGAEETQYF. DNA of the CDR3: TGTGCCACCAGGCCATCGGGGGCTGAAGAGACCCAGTACTTC.

J is TRBJ2-3 and V is TRBV27; D may correspond to TRBD1 or TRBD2 (6 bases each). The CDR3 length is 16 residues. CDR1 MNHEY and CDR2 SMNVEV come from the germline V gene (reference sequence). V was clipped by 5 bases and J by 2 bases, with 17 bases between them. CDR3 coding DNA: TGTGCCAGCAGTCAGGGATACGGGGGCACCACAGATACGCAGTATTTT. Translation: CASSQGYGGTTDTQYF.

The chain employs TRBV6-5 and TRBJ2-7; TRBD1 matches 7 bases. The J call could be wrong; TRBJ2-5 is a better fit for the DNA end. The CDR3 is 14 residues long. Per germline, CDR1 MNHEY and CDR2 SVGAGI. Here the CDR3 DNA reads TGTGCCAGCAGTTCACCGACAGGGCCAGGGACCCAGTACTTC. Protein sequence: CASSSPTGPGTQYF.

This clonotype was counted only a few times. The V and J genes are TRBV6-5 and TRBJ2-1; D call uncertain. V dropped 2 bases and J dropped 3 bases, with 20 bases sitting between them. The CDR3 sequence is 18 residues long. CDR1 is MNHEY and CDR2 is SVGAGI in the germline V gene. The CDR3 here is CASSYPKDRGTYYNEQFF. DNA for the CDR3: TGTGCCAGCAGTTACCCCAAGGACCGCGGCACTTACTACAATGAGCAGTTCTTC.

The genes are TRBV11-2 and TRBJ2-1, with a weak D call TRBD1 (6 bases). The V end lost 5 bases, the J end lost 13 bases, and 21 bases lay between the germline ends. The CDR3 is 14 residues long. Germline values: CDR1 SGHAT, CDR2 FQNNGV. CDR3 amino acids: CASSPLRGEETQFF. Written as DNA, the CDR3 is TGTGCCAGCAGCCCTCTCAGGGGCGAAGAGACCCAGTTCTTC.

This chain joins TRBV6-5 and TRBJ2-5, with TRBD1 as a possible D gene (6 bases). The germline V gene has CDR1 MNHEY and CDR2 SVGAGI. V was trimmed by 0 bases and J by 2 bases, leaving 13 bases between them. The CDR3 runs to 16 residues. CDR3 in DNA: TGTGCCAGCAGTTACTCTTACGGACAGAAACAAGAGACCCAGTACTTC. It encodes CASSYSYGQKQETQYF.